Below are 30 T cell receptor beta chains sequenced from a single sample in a study of cytomegalovirus exposure and HLA in healthy donors. 13 Jbeta primers and 60 Vbeta primers were used for the PCR. TCRdb's copy holds only in-frame clones and misses some; the assay was immunoSEQ multiplex PCR. Found here are tens of thousands of clones, just under 85% of them singletons; the top ten hold about 3%. Sequencing was done on a sample of PBMCs. Source of these receptors: a man aged 50 to 60 in good health and CMV-seronegative.

The V call is TRBV28, the J call TRBJ2-3; 10 nucleotides line up with TRBD2. The CDR3 spans 12 residues. Germline-derived CDR1 and CDR2 are MDHEN and SYDVKM. J lost 13 bases, V lost 6 bases, and 7 bases had no gene match. The CDR3 DNA reads TGTGCCAGCAGAGCGAGCGGGGGGGCCGAGTATTTT. It encodes CASRASGGAEYF. Combining the CDR3 with reference TRBV28 and TRBJ2-3 gives the whole variable domain DVKVTQSSRYLVKRTGEKVFLECVQDMDHENMFWYRQDPGLGLRLIYFSYDVKMKEKGDIPEGYSVSREKKERFSLILESASTNQTSMYLCASRASGGAEYFGPGTRLTVL.

This clone was seen more than once but under ten times. The chain is built from TRBV4-2 and TRBJ2-3; 7 nucleotides match TRBD1. Losses at the gene ends were 3 bases for V and 5 bases for J; bases not matched to a gene: 14. CDR1 is LGHNA and CDR2 is YNFKEQ in the germline V gene. The CDR3 contains 17 residues. The CDR3 DNA reads as TGTGCCAGCAGCCATCTGAAGGGGGCCGTGGGGGAAGATACGCAGTATTTT. It translates to CASSHLKGAVGEDTQYF.

J is TRBJ1-3 and V is TRBV7-6; the D is unclear. The CDR3 sequence is 15 residues long. The V gene's germline CDR1 is SGHVS and CDR2 FNYEAQ. Trimming removed 5 bases at V and 2 bases at J, with 13 bases between. CDR3 residues: CASSANPAAGNTIYF. For the CDR3, the DNA is TGTGCCAGCAGCGCTAACCCAGCGGCTGGAAACACCATATATTTT.

V usage is TRBV25-1 and J usage is TRBJ2-7, with 8 bases aligning to TRBD1. Germline CDR1 reads MGHDK; CDR2 reads SYGVNS. CDR3 size: 14 residues. The trim removed 6 bases at V and 3 bases at J, leaving 7 bases unmatched. CDR3 sequence: CASSKPGQDYEQYF. CDR3 DNA: TGTGCCAGCAGCAAACCGGGACAGGACTACGAGCAGTACTTC.

This sequence joins TRBV28 and TRBJ1-2, with TRBD1 matching over 7 bases. The CDR3 sequence is 16 residues long. Germline CDR1 is MDHEN and CDR2 is SYDVKM. Germline trimming cut 6 bases from V and 5 bases from J; bases unmatched to any gene: 15. The CDR3, as DNA: TGTGCCAGCAGCGACACGGGACAGTGGATGGGGTATGGCTACACCTTC. Encoded protein: CASSDTGQWMGYGYTF.

This clone was counted a single time. J is TRBJ1-1 and V is TRBV5-6; 7 bases agree with TRBD1. Germline CDR1 SGHDT, CDR2 YYEEEE. This CDR3 spans 15 amino acids. V lost 0 bases to trimming and J lost 6 bases; unmatched junction nucleotides: 8. CDR3 in amino acids: CASSLGGGPGPEAFF. For the CDR3, the DNA is TGTGCCAGCAGCTTGGGAGGGGGCCCTGGCCCTGAAGCTTTCTTT. The variable domain in full, with the rest retrieved from reference TRBV5-6 and TRBJ1-1, is DAGVTQSPTHLIKTRGQQVTLRCSPKSGHDTVSWYQQALGQGPQFIFQYYEEEERQRGNFPDRFSGHQFPNYSSELNVNALLLGDSALYLCASSLGGGPGPEAFFGQGTRLTVV.

The chain's CDR3 is CASSPRTESFQPQHF. CDR3 sequence (DNA): TGTGCCAGCAGCCCACGAACAGAATCCTTTCAGCCCCAGCATTTT. The chain uses TRBV7-4 and TRBJ1-5; D is ambiguous. Germline V lookup: CDR1 SGHVT, CDR2 SQSDAQ. Trimming took 5 bases from V and 6 from J, leaving 17 bases between them. This CDR3 is built from 15 residues.

The rearrangement uses TRBV7-3 and TRBJ2-7; TRBD2 is a possible D gene (5 bases). Trimming left V 5 bases short and J 2 bases short, with 10 bases between. Germline lookup yields CDR1 SGHTA and CDR2 FQGTGA. The CDR3 runs 13 residues. CDR3 residues: CASSPGGTYEQYF. The CDR3 DNA is TGTGCCAGCAGCCCAGGAGGTACCTACGAGCAGTACTTC.

DNA for the CDR3: TGTGCCAGCAGTTCAGGGTTTGGCTACACCTTC. Encoded protein: CASSSGFGYTF. The rearrangement uses TRBV6-4 and TRBJ1-2, with D perhaps matching TRBD1 (5 bases). Germline V gene lookup returns CDR1 MRHNA and CDR2 SNTAGT. The CDR3 loop spans 11 amino acids. Trimming cost V 5 bases and J 7 bases, with 8 bases left between them.

The V and J genes are TRBV28 and TRBJ1-5, with a possible D match to TRBD1 (5 bases). CDR1 is MDHEN and CDR2 is SYDVKM in the germline V gene. The CDR3 runs 14 residues. V was clipped by 7 bases and J by 3 bases, with 13 bases between them. The CDR3 coding sequence is TGTGCCAGCACTCGGGGGGGGTCCAATCAGCCCCAGCATTTT. The encoded protein is CASTRGGSNQPQHF.

The chain joins TRBV6-1 to TRBJ1-1; no clear D. Germline V gene lookup returns CDR1 MNHNS and CDR2 SASEGT. There are 15 residues in the CDR3. Between the trimmed V and J ends, which lost 2 bases and 1 base, there was a span of 11 bases. The DNA for the CDR3 is TGTGCCAGCAGTGAACTGGGCGCGGGGAACACTGAAGCTTTCTTT. Its protein is CASSELGAGNTEAFF.

The chain carries TRBV21-1 and TRBJ2-7; the table assigns TRBD1, which was not confirmed against the DNA. TRBV21-1 constitutes a pseudogene. The CDR3 has 16 residues. CDR3 sequence: CASSRNLTGGYHEQYF. The CDR3 nucleotides are TGTGCCAGCAGCCGAAACCTGACAGGGGGCTACCACGAGCAGTACTTC.

This clone was observed a few times. The chain employs TRBV2 and TRBJ2-1; TRBD2 matches at 11 bases. Germline-derived CDR1 and CDR2 are SNHLY and FYNNEI. This CDR3 contains 15 residues. J gave up 5 bases and V 6 bases, and 6 bases lay outside the gene matches. CDR3 region: CASSASSGGNNEQFF. As DNA, the CDR3 is TGTGCCAGCAGCGCCTCTAGCGGGGGGAACAATGAGCAGTTCTTC.

This clone appeared a single time. This rearrangement joins TRBV5-4 to TRBJ2-7; TRBD2 might be the D (7 bases). The germline V gene has CDR1 SGHNT and CDR2 YYREEE (reference sequence). Trimming took 5 bases from V and 0 from J, leaving 15 bases between them. This CDR3 is built from 15 residues. CDR3 coding DNA: TGTGCCAGCAGTCAAGGGGGGGTTCCCTCCTACGAGCAGTACTTC. The encoded protein is CASSQGGVPSYEQYF.

The chain uses TRBV10-3 and TRBJ2-7, with TRBD2 identical over 8 bases. CDR1 ENHRY and CDR2 SYGVKD come from the germline V gene. The CDR3 runs to 15 residues. Unmatched junction bases numbered 7, after V lost 3 bases and J lost 3 bases. CDR3 sequence: CAISDPAGDRYEQYF. The CDR3 bases are TGTGCCATCAGTGACCCAGCGGGGGACCGCTACGAGCAGTACTTC.

The genes are TRBV5-8 and TRBJ2-1, with TRBD1 identical over 9 bases. CDR3 length equals 15 residues. Per the germline V gene, CDR1 is SGHTS and CDR2 is YDEGEE. J lost 3 bases, V lost 4 bases, and 5 bases had no gene match. As DNA, the CDR3 is TGTGCCAGCAGCGAAGACAGGGGGAACTACAATGAGCAGTTCTTC. Its protein is CASSEDRGNYNEQFF.

Concerning this clone itself: At one end the junction does not follow the germline gene, possibly because of a read error. The chain carries TRBV6-1 and TRBJ1-2; a possible D gene is TRBD1 (6 bases). The CDR3 consists of 13 residues. CDR1 and CDR2 (germline): MNHNS, SASEGT. This CDR3 reads CASSEGDGWTAKF. CDR3 DNA sequence: TGTGCCAGCAGTGAAGGGGATGGTTGGACAGCAAAATTC.

V and J are TRBV30 and TRBJ1-2, with TRBD1 matching 10 bases. CDR3 size: 14 residues. V lost 1 base to trimming and J lost 7 bases; unmatched junction nucleotides: 6. Germline loops: CDR1 GTSNPN, CDR2 SVGIG (reference sequence). For the CDR3, the DNA is TGTGCCTGGAGTGCGGAGACAGGGGGCCGTGGCTACACCTTC. Encoded protein: CAWSAETGGRGYTF.

The chain couples TRBV9 to TRBJ2-3, with a weak D call TRBD2 (6 bases). CDR3 length equals 16 residues. The V end lost 4 bases, the J end lost 1 base, and 16 bases lay between the germline ends. Germline V lookup: CDR1 SGDLS, CDR2 YYNGEE. The CDR3 DNA follows: TGTGCCAGCAGCCCACGGGTAATAGCGGGCACAGATACGCAGTATTTT. Protein sequence: CASSPRVIAGTDTQYF.

J is TRBJ1-4 and V is TRBV6-1; D may be TRBD1 (5 bases). The CDR3 contains 14 residues. V lost 8 bases to trimming and J lost 0 bases, with 10 bases between them. CDR1 is MNHNS, CDR2 SASEGT, per germline. Written as DNA, the CDR3 is TGTGCCAGCCACTGGGGGGCAACTAATGAAAAACTGTTTTTT. Amino acids: CASHWGATNEKLFF.

Only a few counts were recorded for this clone. The chain joins TRBV2 to TRBJ2-5, with a possible D match to TRBD2 (6 bases). This CDR3 is 14 amino acids long. Germline lookup yields CDR1 SNHLY and CDR2 FYNNEI. The V end was cut by 7 bases, the J end by 4 bases, with 16 bases between. The CDR3 protein is CASTRVGGGETQYF. CDR3 DNA sequence: TGTGCCAGCACAAGGGTGGGGGGTGGAGAGACCCAGTACTTC.

The chain employs TRBV6-1 and TRBJ1-5, with 12 bases lining up with TRBD1. With V trimmed by 0 bases and J by 16 bases, 10 bases remained unmatched. This CDR3 contains 15 residues. The germline gives CDR1 MNHNS, CDR2 SASEGT. This CDR3 reads CASSEAGQGAPRNHF. The CDR3 DNA sequence: TGTGCCAGCAGTGAAGCGGGACAGGGGGCTCCCCGAAATCATTTT.

This clone was detected once. The rearrangement uses TRBV11-3 and TRBJ2-7; D remains ambiguous. The CDR3 consists of 13 residues. Trimming took 4 bases from V and 6 from J, leaving 13 bases between them. From germline, CDR1 is SGHNT and CDR2 YENEEA. CDR3 in amino acids: CASSSASGSEQYF. CDR3 sequence (DNA): TGTGCCAGCAGCTCGGCGTCGGGTTCCGAGCAGTACTTC. Variable domain in full (rest from reference TRBV11-3 and TRBJ2-7): EAGVVQSPRYKIIEKKQPVAFWCNPISGHNTLYWYLQNLGQGPELLIRYENEEAVDDSQLPKDRFSAERLKGVDSTLKIQPAELGDSAVYLCASSSASGSEQYFGPGTRLTVT.

This chain links TRBV7-9 with TRBJ2-3; D remains unclear. Germline V gene sequence: CDR1 SEHNR, CDR2 FQNEAQ (reference sequence). Between the trimmed V and J ends, which lost 1 base and 1 base, there was a span of 12 bases. The CDR3 runs to 16 residues. The CDR3: CASSLVELRGTDTQYF. The CDR3 nucleotides are TGTGCCAGCAGCTTAGTAGAATTAAGAGGCACAGATACGCAGTATTTT.

The rearrangement joins TRBV19 to TRBJ2-1, with D uncertain. Between the trimmed V and J ends, which lost 5 bases and 0 bases, there was a span of 5 bases. Germline assignment: CDR1 LNHDA and CDR2 SQIVND (reference sequence). The length of the CDR3 is 13 residues. The CDR3 bases are TGTGCCAGTAGTGCAGGCTCCTACAATGAGCAGTTCTTC. This translates into CASSAGSYNEQFF.

V is TRBV11-2 and J is TRBJ2-3, with D unclear. The CDR3 spans 12 residues. CDR1 SGHAT and CDR2 FQNNGV come from the germline V gene. The V and J ends lost 5 bases and 6 bases respectively, with 9 bases between them. Here the CDR3 DNA reads TGTGCCAGCAGCCCGAACCGGGATACGCAGTATTTT. Translation: CASSPNRDTQYF.

V usage is TRBV15 and J usage is TRBJ2-1; TRBD1 matches at 7 bases. Germline V gene data show CDR1 as LNHNV and CDR2 as YYDKDF (reference sequence). The ends lost 4 bases at V and 9 bases at J; junction bases unmatched: 12. CDR3 length: 15 amino acids. CDR3 sequence: CATSKTLTGVSEQFF. In DNA form, the CDR3 reads TGTGCCACCAGCAAAACGCTAACAGGGGTGAGTGAGCAGTTCTTC.

V usage is TRBV4-1 and J usage is TRBJ1-3; unclear D gene. V was pared by 4 bases and J by 4 bases, with 5 bases between. CDR1 is MGHRA, CDR2 YSYEKL, per germline. There are 12 residues in the CDR3. CDR3 sequence reads: CASSPGGNTIYF. The CDR3, as DNA: TGCGCCAGCAGCCCGGGAGGAAACACCATATATTTT.

The chain employs TRBV5-4 and TRBJ1-2; D call uncertain. Germline values: CDR1 SGHNT, CDR2 YYREEE (reference sequence). The V and J ends lost 4 bases and 7 bases respectively, with 11 bases between them. The CDR3 covers 12 residues. The CDR3 spells CASSPGHTGYTF. The CDR3 region has the DNA TGTGCCAGCAGCCCTGGTCACACTGGCTACACCTTC.

J is TRBJ2-7 and V is TRBV4-1; tentatively, D is TRBD2 (6 bases). The CDR3 loop spans 12 amino acids. V was clipped by 5 bases and J by 7 bases, with 12 bases between them. Germline CDR1 MGHRA, CDR2 YSYEKL. The DNA of the CDR3 is TGCGCCAGCAGCTCCGGGGGTTGGGAGCAGTACTTC. Its translation: CASSSGGWEQYF.